The 23 T cell receptor beta chains in this list originate from one sample, sequenced in a study of PD-1 blockade in classical Hodgkin lymphoma. Repertoires were generated with immunoSEQ multiplex PCR, while TCRdb's copy carries only in-frame clones and drops some. The repertoire holds 15,000 or so clones, with about 85% as singletons. The patients all showed relapse after autologous stem cell transplantation, while their brentuximab vedotin exposure varied. Out of thawed PBMCs, magnetic negative selection purified CD4+ T cells. Material: CD4+ T cells from blood, obtained at baseline. Receptors were obtained from a human donor with classical Hodgkin lymphoma.

This clone occurred a few times. The rearrangement joins TRBV6-5 to TRBJ1-5, with D unclear. Trimming removed 6 bases from V and 2 bases from J, with 8 bases in between. Germline CDR1 MNHEY, CDR2 SVGAGI. This CDR3 region has 13 residues. CDR3 sequence: CASRPGGNQPQHF. CDR3 sequence (DNA): TGTGCCAGCAGACCGGGTGGCAATCAGCCCCAGCATTTT.

This clone was detected only a few times. The chain recombines TRBV2 with TRBJ2-7; D call uncertain. This CDR3 is 15 amino acids long. V was shortened by 6 bases and J by 2 bases, with 17 bases between the two germline ends. Germline V gives CDR1 SNHLY, CDR2 FYNNEI. CDR3 sequence: CASRKGVQFTYEQYF. The CDR3 DNA is TGTGCCAGCAGGAAGGGTGTACAGTTCACCTACGAGCAGTACTTC.

The chain joins TRBV7-2 to TRBJ2-7, with 9 positions matching TRBD1. Germline V gives CDR1 SGHTA, CDR2 FQGNSA. This CDR3 is built from 13 residues. Trimming cost V 5 bases and J 3 bases; bases outside gene matches: 2. As DNA, the CDR3 is TGTGCCAGCAGCACGGGACAGGGCTACGAGCAGTACTTC. As protein: CASSTGQGYEQYF.

This chain links TRBV10-3 with TRBJ1-5; D gene uncertain. The CDR3 length is 15 residues. Germline assignment: CDR1 ENHRY and CDR2 SYGVKD. Between the trimmed V and J ends, which lost 4 bases and 7 bases, there was a span of 17 bases. In DNA, the CDR3 is TGTGCCATCAGTGGGGATCAGTTTTTACGACAGCCCCAGCATTTT. It encodes CAISGDQFLRQPQHF.

This chain uses TRBV10-3 with TRBJ2-7; 8 bases match TRBD1. The V gene's germline CDR1 is ENHRY and CDR2 SYGVKD. This CDR3 contains 16 residues. V shed 6 bases and J 1 base; nucleotides not matched to a gene: 11. The CDR3 region has the DNA TGTGCCATCAGCGGACAGGGATTGGGACCTTCCTACGAGCAGTACTTC. Encoded protein: CAISGQGLGPSYEQYF.

The V and J genes are TRBV7-3 and TRBJ2-5; D is ambiguous. Trimming pared 5 bases from V and 2 bases from J, leaving 9 bases between. The CDR3 extends over 13 amino acids. Germline CDR1 is SGHTA and CDR2 is FQGTGA. CDR3 in amino acids: CASSLGVQETQYF. The CDR3 region has the DNA TGTGCCAGCAGCCTAGGAGTACAAGAGACCCAGTACTTC.

The V and J genes are TRBV28 and TRBJ2-2; the D gene is possibly TRBD2 (6 bases). Looked up from germline, CDR1 is MDHEN and CDR2 is SYDVKM. This CDR3 has 13 amino acids. Deletions cut 3 bases from V and 7 bases from J, with 9 bases between. The CDR3 DNA reads as TGTGCCAGCAGTTTCAGGAGGGGCGGGGAGCTGTTTTTT. Translating gives CASSFRRGGELFF.

The V gene is TRBV6-5, the J gene TRBJ2-2; the D is unclear. V was trimmed by 2 bases and J by 6 bases, leaving 10 bases between them. Per the germline V gene, CDR1 is MNHEY and CDR2 is SVGAGI. This CDR3 comprises 14 residues. This chain's CDR3 is CASSYPPWPGELFF. CDR3 bases: TGTGCCAGCAGTTACCCCCCTTGGCCCGGGGAGCTGTTTTTT.

The count of this clone is one. The chain combines TRBV7-2 with TRBJ2-5; the match to TRBD2 covers 8 bases. Germline V CDR1 and CDR2: SGHTA, FQGNSA. J lost 5 bases, V lost 7 bases, and 12 bases had no gene match. CDR3 length: 15 residues. The CDR3 bases are TGTGCCAGCACCTTCAGCGGTAGCGGGGTGGAGACCCAGTACTTC. Its protein is CASTFSGSGVETQYF.

The chain uses TRBV7-2 and TRBJ2-1; 16 nucleotides match TRBD2. The V segment lost 0 bases and the J segment 7 bases; nucleotides outside the gene matches: 15. Germline loops: CDR1 SGHTA, CDR2 FQGNSA. CDR3 length equals 21 residues. The CDR3 DNA is TGTGCCAGCAGCTTAGCCCTAAGTCCCGGGACTAGCGGGAGGGCTGGTAATGAGCAGTTCTTC. Its protein is CASSLALSPGTSGRAGNEQFF.

CDR3 in amino acids: CASGGVLNTEAFF. The CDR3, as DNA: TGTGCCAGCGGCGGGGTCCTGAACACTGAAGCTTTCTTT. This sequence joins TRBV28 and TRBJ1-1; D gene ambiguous. Deletions cut 8 bases from V and 0 bases from J, with 10 bases between. Germline CDR1 is MDHEN and CDR2 is SYDVKM. CDR3 size: 13 residues.

The chain carries TRBV7-9 and TRBJ2-1; tentatively, D is TRBD1 (5 bases). CDR1 is SEHNR, CDR2 FQNEAQ, per germline (reference sequence). The CDR3 loop spans 17 amino acids. V lost 0 bases and J 1 base, leaving 13 bases between the germline ends. This chain's CDR3 is CASSLAGSGWSYNEQFF. CDR3 nucleotides: TGTGCCAGCAGCTTAGCGGGATCAGGGTGGTCCTACAATGAGCAGTTCTTC.

This clone was picked up a small number of times. The chain has TRBV7-9 and TRBJ2-7; D call uncertain. The V end was cut by 1 base, the J end by 2 bases, with 9 bases between. Germline V lookup: CDR1 SEHNR, CDR2 FQNEAQ (reference sequence). The CDR3 consists of 14 residues. The CDR3 is CASSLVIPPYEQYF. The CDR3 nucleotides read TGTGCCAGCAGCTTAGTGATTCCTCCCTACGAGCAGTACTTC.

This clone turned up a few times. V and J are TRBV30 and TRBJ1-4; the D gene is possibly TRBD1 (6 bases). Germline CDR1 reads GTSNPN; CDR2 reads SVGIG (reference sequence). V lost 0 bases to trimming and J lost 7 bases, with 12 bases between them. The CDR3 consists of 14 residues. The CDR3 DNA is TGTGCCTGGAGTGTACTGGGGACACGTGAAAAACTGTTTTTT. Translated: CAWSVLGTREKLFF. The full variable domain, its missing parts supplied by reference TRBV30 and TRBJ1-4, is SQTIHQWPATLVQPVGSPLSLECTVEGTSNPNLYWYRQAAGRGLQLLFYSVGIGQISSEVPQNLSASRPQDRQFILSSKKLLLSDSGFYLCAWSVLGTREKLFFGSGTQLSVL.

The CDR3 region has the DNA TGTGCCAGCAGCCAAGGGAGCTACGAGCAGTACTTC. Protein: CASSQGSYEQYF. The V and J genes are TRBV4-2 and TRBJ2-7; D gene ambiguous. Per germline, CDR1 LGHNA and CDR2 YNFKEQ. Trimming left V 1 base short and J 3 bases short, with 4 bases between. The CDR3 contains 12 residues.

The gene calls are TRBV11-2 and TRBJ2-7; TRBD1 matches 9 bases. The CDR3 loop spans 15 amino acids. Germline V gene lookup returns CDR1 SGHAT and CDR2 FQNNGV. The V and J ends lost 3 bases and 3 bases, in that order; junction bases with no gene match: 6. CDR3 region: CASSFSQGADYEQYF. The CDR3 DNA reads as TGTGCCAGCAGCTTCTCACAGGGGGCGGACTACGAGCAGTACTTC.

The rearrangement links TRBV7-3 to TRBJ1-2; 11 bases match TRBD1. V lost 5 bases, J lost 2 bases, and 13 bases stayed unmatched. CDR3 length equals 18 residues. Per germline, CDR1 SGHTA and CDR2 FQGTGA. In DNA, the CDR3 is TGTGCCAGCAGCACTGGGGTGAGGACAGGGGGCGCAAACTATGGCTACACCTTC. This sequence encodes CASSTGVRTGGANYGYTF.

The J gene is TRBJ2-7, the V gene TRBV7-6; 9 bases are a match to TRBD1. With 5 bases clipped from V and 4 bases from J, the junction kept 12 bases outside the gene matches. Germline assignment: CDR1 SGHVS and CDR2 FNYEAQ. This CDR3 comprises 16 residues. This chain's CDR3 is CASSRGVGTGLYEQYF. CDR3 nucleotide sequence: TGTGCCAGCAGCAGGGGGGTTGGGACAGGGCTATACGAGCAGTACTTC.

The gene calls are TRBV28 and TRBJ2-7; TRBD1 might be the D (6 bases). This CDR3 has 15 amino acids. The germline CDR1 and CDR2 sequences are MDHEN and SYDVKM. The ends were cut back, 3 bases at V and 4 bases at J, with 16 bases in the middle. The CDR3 protein is CASSLRTVGRYEQYF. In DNA form, the CDR3 reads TGTGCCAGCAGTTTGAGGACAGTCGGTCGTTACGAGCAGTACTTC. The entire variable domain, with the rest obtained from reference TRBV28 and TRBJ2-7, is as follows: DVKVTQSSRYLVKRTGEKVFLECVQDMDHENMFWYRQDPGLGLRLIYFSYDVKMKEKGDIPEGYSVSREKKERFSLILESASTNQTSMYLCASSLRTVGRYEQYFGPGTRLTVT.

The rearrangement joins TRBV10-3 to TRBJ1-5; 7 positions match TRBD1. This CDR3 contains 15 residues. CDR1 is ENHRY and CDR2 is SYGVKD in the germline V gene. The V and J ends lost 0 bases and 4 bases, in that order; junction bases with no gene match: 3. The CDR3, as DNA: TGTGCCATCAGTGAGTCGGCAGGGGGTAATCAGCCCCAGCATTTT. This codes for CAISESAGGNQPQHF.

The chain recombines TRBV27 with TRBJ1-2; D not certain. The V gene's germline CDR1 is MNHEY and CDR2 SMNVEV (reference sequence). The CDR3 has 13 amino acids. Trimming took off 5 bases at V and 4 bases at J, with 11 bases between the two ends. The CDR3 loop is CASSLRGVYGYTF. The DNA for the CDR3 is TGTGCCAGCAGTCTCCGGGGAGTCTATGGCTACACCTTC.

The chain is built from TRBV5-5 and TRBJ1-1; maybe TRBD1 (6 bases). Looked up from germline, CDR1 is SGHKS and CDR2 is YYEKEE (reference sequence). The CDR3 runs to 14 residues. V lost 5 bases, J lost 0 bases, and 11 bases lay in between. In nucleotides, the CDR3 is TGTGCCAGCAGTTCGGACAGACTGAACACTGAAGCTTTCTTT. As protein: CASSSDRLNTEAFF.

The chain links TRBV2 to TRBJ1-2, with TRBD1 matching over 7 bases. With 10 bases clipped from V and 8 bases from J, the junction kept 13 bases outside the gene matches. CDR1 and CDR2 (germline): SNHLY, FYNNEI. The CDR3 has 13 residues. The chain's CDR3 is CAKPGGTANGYTF. In DNA, the CDR3 is TGTGCCAAACCCGGCGGGACAGCTAACGGCTACACCTTC.